A selection of T cell receptor beta chains follows, all from one sample in a study of shared clonotypes between healthy human individuals. The repertoire was sequenced with immunoSEQ multiplex PCR; TCRdb's copy has only in-frame clones and lacks some. The sample has 2,500,000 or so clones, roughly nine tenths seen once; the top ten hold roughly 0.15%. The sample was naive CD4+ T cells sorted from blood. The receptors were sampled from a man aged 18-30 years in good health. Both conserved end residues are part of each CDR3. D genes are given only for firm matches. The listing skips clone size in some rows; elsewhere it reads once, few, many or a size class.

TRBD1,TRBJ1-5,TRBV11-2,NA,CASSSGDRGPGNQPQHF,TGTGCCAGCAGCTCAGGGGACAGGGGACCTGGTAATCAGCCCCAGCATTTT
TRBD1,TRBJ2-7,TRBV6-1,NA,CASRTTGGGEQYF,TGTGCCAGCAGGACCACAGGGGGAGGCGAGCAGTACTTC
NA,TRBJ1-5,TRBV6-1,few,CASSDGQGNQPQHF,TGTGCCAGCAGTGACGGGCAAGGCAATCAGCCCCAGCATTTT
NA,TRBJ2-7,TRBV7-9,NA,CASSMEGSYEQYF,TGTGCCAGCAGCATGGAAGGCTCCTACGAGCAGTACTTC
NA,TRBJ2-7,TRBV6-1,NA,CASSDRQGSYEQYF,TGTGCCAGCAGTGATCGGCAGGGTTCCTACGAGCAGTACTTC
TRBD1,TRBJ2-4,TRBV27,NA,CASSRQGANIQYF,TGTGCCAGCAGTCGGCAGGGGGCCAACATTCAGTACTTC
NA,TRBJ2-7,TRBV6-1,NA,CASTTTPLYEQYF,TGTGCCAGCACAACCACCCCCCTCTACGAGCAGTACTTC
TRBD1,TRBJ2-3,TRBV2,NA,CASSGQGNFDTQYF,TGTGCCAGCAGTGGACAGGGCAATTTCGATACGCAGTATTTT
NA,TRBJ2-7,TRBV28,NA,CASRTAGAYEQYF,TGTGCCAGCAGGACCGCAGGGGCATACGAGCAGTACTTC
NA,TRBJ2-3,TRBV5-1,NA,CASSLDRRSTDTQYF,TGCGCCAGCAGCTTGGACAGGAGAAGCACAGATACGCAGTATTTT
NA,TRBJ1-2,TRBV2,NA,CASRPTVGRDPAAYGYTF,TGTGCCAGCAGACCCACCGTCGGTCGGGATCCTGCGGCCTATGGCTACACCTTC
TRBD2,TRBJ2-1,TRBV6-5,NA,CASSPGTSGVNEQFF,TGTGCCAGCAGCCCCGGGACTAGCGGGGTCAATGAGCAGTTCTTC
TRBD2,TRBJ2-5,TRBV5-1,NA,CASSFLAGGQETQYF,TGCGCCAGCAGCTTTCTAGCGGGGGGGCAAGAGACCCAGTACTTC
NA,TRBJ1-2,TRBV19,NA,CASSLPSTGNGYGYTF,TGTGCCAGTAGTCTTCCGAGCACAGGGAACGGCTATGGCTACACCTTC
NA,TRBJ1-1,TRBV5-1,NA,CASSPLARREAFF,TGCGCCAGCAGCCCCCTGGCACGTAGGGAAGCTTTCTTT
NA,TRBJ1-5,TRBV28,NA,CASSPGTPSGPQHF,TGTGCCAGCAGCCCCGGGACACCGTCTGGGCCCCAGCATTTT
NA,TRBJ1-6,TRBV18,few,CASSPAAYDSPLHF,TGTGCCAGCTCACCGGCGGCTTATGATTCACCCCTCCACTTT
TRBD1,TRBJ2-5,TRBV7-9,NA,CASSPGTAPSTQYF,TGTGCCAGCAGCCCCGGGACAGCCCCTAGTACCCAGTACTTC
TRBD1,TRBJ2-1,TRBV19,once,CASSRQGVSYNEQFF,TGTGCCAGTAGTCGACAGGGCGTCTCATACAATGAGCAGTTCTTC
TRBD2,TRBJ2-1,TRBV18,once,CASSPPAGGPWNEQFF,TGTGCCAGCTCACCTCCGGCGGGAGGGCCGTGGAATGAGCAGTTCTTC
NA,TRBJ1-4,TRBV2,once,CASRADTALGEKLFF,TGTGCCAGCAGGGCTGACACGGCCCTTGGGGAAAAACTGTTTTTT
NA,TRBJ2-7,TRBV6-6,NA,CASSYSVSTRPHEQYF,TGTGCCAGCAGTTACTCGGTTTCTACACGACCCCACGAGCAGTACTTC
TRBD1,TRBJ1-1,TRBV10-3,NA,CAISQGQGAIEAFF,TGTGCCATCAGCCAGGGACAGGGGGCAATTGAAGCTTTCTTT
NA,TRBJ1-1,TRBV7-8,NA,CASSLTRMVGTEAFF,TGTGCCAGCAGCTTAACGAGGATGGTCGGCACTGAAGCTTTCTTT
NA,TRBJ1-1,TRBV18,NA,CASSLDRNTEAFF,TGTGCCAGCTCATTGGACCGGAACACTGAAGCTTTCTTT